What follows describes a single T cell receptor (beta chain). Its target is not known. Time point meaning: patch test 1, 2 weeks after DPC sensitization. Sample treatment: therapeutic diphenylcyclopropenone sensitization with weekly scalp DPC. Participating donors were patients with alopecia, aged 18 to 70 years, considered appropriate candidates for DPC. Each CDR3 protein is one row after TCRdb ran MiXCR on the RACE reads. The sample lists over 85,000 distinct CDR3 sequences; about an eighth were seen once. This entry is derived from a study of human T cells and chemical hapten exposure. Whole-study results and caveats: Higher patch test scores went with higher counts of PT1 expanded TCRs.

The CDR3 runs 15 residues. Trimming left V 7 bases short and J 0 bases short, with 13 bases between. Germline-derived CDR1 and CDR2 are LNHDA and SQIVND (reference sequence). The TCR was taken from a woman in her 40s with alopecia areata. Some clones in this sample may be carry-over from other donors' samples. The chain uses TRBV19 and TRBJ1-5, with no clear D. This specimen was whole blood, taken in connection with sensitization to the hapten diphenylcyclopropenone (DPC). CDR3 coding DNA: TGTGCCAGTACCAAAGGAGTTTTTAGCAATCAGCCCCAGCATTTT. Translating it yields CASTKGVFSNQPQHF.